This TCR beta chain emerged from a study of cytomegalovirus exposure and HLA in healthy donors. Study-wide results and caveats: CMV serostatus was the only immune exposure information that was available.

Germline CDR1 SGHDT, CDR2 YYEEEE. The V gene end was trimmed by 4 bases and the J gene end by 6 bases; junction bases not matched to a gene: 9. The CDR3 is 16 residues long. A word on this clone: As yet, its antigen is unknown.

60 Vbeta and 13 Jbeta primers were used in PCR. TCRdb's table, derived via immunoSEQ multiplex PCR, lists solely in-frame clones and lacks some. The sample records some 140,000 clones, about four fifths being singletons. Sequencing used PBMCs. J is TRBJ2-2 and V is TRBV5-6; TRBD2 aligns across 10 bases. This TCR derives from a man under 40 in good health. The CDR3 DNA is TGTGCCAGCAGCACCCTTAGCGGGAGGAGGGCCGGGGAGCTGTTTTTT. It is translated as CASSTLSGRRAGELFF.